The 32 T cell receptor beta chains presented below share a single source sample, sequenced in a study of blood T cell repertoires in COVID-19 (dated by TCRdb to 2018 to 2020). Receptors were amplified or captured by the immunoSEQ multiplex PCR assay. Here the immuneACCESS table is served through TCRdb, limited to in-frame sequences with V and J called. Missing clones are a known gap in these copies; in checked studies unresolved V genes cover under half, and the rest lacks a known reason. The sample table shows more than 150,000 clones, and under 85% are seen once. The ten largest clones represent 15% to 20% of the sample. Sequencing used peripheral blood. The receptors shown here come from a man aged 55 to 70 with active or convalescent COVID-19.

The V and J genes are TRBV7-9 and TRBJ2-5, with 11 bases identical to TRBD1. The CDR3 spans 14 residues. The V gene's germline CDR1 is SEHNR and CDR2 FQNEAQ (reference sequence). V lost 4 bases to trimming and J lost 7 bases; unmatched junction nucleotides: 5. The CDR3 sequence is CASSSGQGAGTQYF. The CDR3 bases are TGTGCCAGCAGCTCCGGACAGGGGGCCGGGACCCAGTACTTC.

Worth noting for this clone: Other DNA sequences in the same sample also yield this CDR3. The chain couples TRBV19 to TRBJ1-2; D not resolved. The V and J ends lost 0 bases and 2 bases respectively, with 7 bases between them. Germline assignment: CDR1 LNHDA and CDR2 SQIVND (reference sequence). There are 14 residues in the CDR3. CDR3: CASSIDRSNYGYTF. In nucleotides, the CDR3 is TGTGCCAGTAGTATAGACAGATCGAACTATGGCTACACCTTC.

This chain links TRBV3-1 (or the pseudogene TRBV3-2) with TRBJ2-7; TRBD1 might be the D (7 bases). The V end lost 1 base, the J end lost 6 bases, and 16 bases lay between the germline ends. CDR1 and CDR2 (germline): LGHDT, YNNKEL (reference sequence). The CDR3 is 15 amino acids. The CDR3 nucleotides read TGTGCCAGCAGCCAAGCCAGGGGGGTGTCGGGCGAGCAGTACTTC. Protein: CASSQARGVSGEQYF.

The genes are TRBV16 and TRBJ1-5, with 7 bases identical to TRBD1. In germline, CDR1 is KGHSY, CDR2 FQNENV. This CDR3 is built from 16 residues. V shed 5 bases, J shed 4 bases, and the junction held 11 bases outside the gene matches. The CDR3 reads CASSDGGTALNQPQHF. The CDR3 DNA reads as TGTGCCAGCAGCGACGGCGGGACAGCCTTGAATCAGCCCCAGCATTTT.

The V and J genes are TRBV14 and TRBJ2-7; 10 positions agree with TRBD1. V lost 3 bases and J lost 9; bases outside the gene matches: 11. The CDR3 extends over 15 amino acids. Germline V CDR1 and CDR2: SGHDN, FVKESK. The CDR3 sequence is CASSHAGTGARGQYF. As DNA, the CDR3 is TGTGCCAGCAGCCACGCCGGGACAGGGGCCCGTGGGCAGTACTTC. Together with reference TRBV14 and TRBJ2-7, the CDR3 gives the full variable domain: EAGVTQFPSHSVIEKGQTVTLRCDPISGHDNLYWYRRVMGKEIKFLLHFVKESKQDESGMPNNRFLAERTGGTYSTLKVQPAELEDSGVYFCASSHAGTGARGQYFGPGTRLTVT.

V gene TRBV5-1 combines with J gene TRBJ2-7; TRBD2 matches 7 bases. The CDR3 length is 13 residues. Germline assignment: CDR1 SGHRS and CDR2 YFSETQ. V was clipped by 4 bases and J by 4 bases; unmatched bases: 5. CDR3 in amino acids: CASSVAGEYEQYF. DNA for the CDR3: TGCGCCAGCAGCGTAGCGGGCGAGTACGAGCAGTACTTC.

This chain joins TRBV28 and TRBJ1-5; D is undetermined. The V gene lost 6 bases and the J gene lost 5 bases, with 8 bases spanning the gap. This CDR3 comprises 12 residues. The germline gives CDR1 MDHEN, CDR2 SYDVKM. The CDR3 bases are TGTGCCAGCAGCTGGGAGGATCAGCCCCAGCATTTT. Its protein is CASSWEDQPQHF.

The gene calls are TRBV7-9 and TRBJ2-7, with D perhaps TRBD1 (6 bases). The CDR3 sequence is 15 residues long. Trimming shortened V by 5 bases and J by 0 bases, and 14 bases separated the two germline ends. Germline V gives CDR1 SEHNR, CDR2 FQNEAQ (reference sequence). CDR3 sequence reads: CASSPGQPISYEQYF. In DNA, the CDR3 is TGTGCCAGCAGCCCCGGACAGCCCATCTCCTACGAGCAGTACTTC. The variable domain in full, with the rest retrieved from reference TRBV7-9 and TRBJ2-7, is DTGVSQNPRHKITKRGQNVTFRCDPISEHNRLYWYRQTLGQGPEFLTYFQNEAQLEKSRLLSDRFSAERPKGSFSTLEIQRTEQGDSAMYLCASSPGQPISYEQYFGPGTRLTVT.

In its sample, this clone was seen once. The rearrangement uses TRBV5-4 and TRBJ1-2; D is unclear. This CDR3 has 13 residues. CDR1 and CDR2 (germline): SGHNT, YYREEE (reference sequence). Trimming took 3 bases from V and 0 from J, leaving 6 bases between them. DNA for the CDR3: TGTGCCAGCAGCTCAGGATCTAACTATGGCTACACCTTC. Amino acid sequence: CASSSGSNYGYTF.

This chain connects TRBV7-8 to TRBJ2-2, with D perhaps TRBD2 (5 bases). This CDR3 comprises 13 residues. The V gene lost 4 bases and the J gene lost 8 bases, with 11 bases spanning the gap. Germline V gives CDR1 SGHVS, CDR2 FQNEAQ. The CDR3 is CASSSARGGELFF. CDR3 nucleotides: TGTGCCAGCAGCTCTGCACGGGGTGGGGAGCTGTTTTTT.

This chain uses TRBV6-5 with TRBJ2-3; 12 positions match TRBD2. The CDR3 loop spans 15 amino acids. V trimming: 8 bases; J trimming: 2 bases; junction bases outside the gene matches: 5. Germline CDR1 is MNHEY and CDR2 is SVGAGI. The CDR3 loop reads CASGWTSGITDTQYF. CDR3 nucleotides: TGTGCCAGCGGCTGGACTAGCGGGATCACAGATACGCAGTATTTT.

The chain has TRBV3-1 (or the pseudogene TRBV3-2) and TRBJ2-1; TRBD1 agrees at 11 bases. V shed 0 bases, J shed 7 bases, and the junction held 5 bases outside the gene matches. The V gene's germline CDR1 is LGHDT and CDR2 YNNKEL (reference sequence). The CDR3 contains 16 residues. The CDR3 bases are TGTGCCAGCAGCCAAGACTCCGGGACAGGGGGAAATGAGCAGTTCTTC. It translates to CASSQDSGTGGNEQFF.

The V and J genes are TRBV6-5 and TRBJ2-1, with 8 bases identical to TRBD2. With V trimmed by 5 bases and J by 8 bases, 11 bases remained unmatched. From germline, CDR1 is MNHEY and CDR2 SVGAGI. The CDR3 totals 15 residues. CDR3 sequence: CASSRPGLGIDEQFF. For the CDR3, the DNA is TGTGCCAGCAGTCGCCCGGGACTAGGAATTGATGAGCAGTTCTTC.

This clone was recorded many times. This chain connects TRBV19 to TRBJ1-5, with D perhaps matching TRBD1 (5 bases). The CDR3 is 17 residues long. Trimming cost V 7 bases and J 2 bases, with 21 bases left between them. Per germline, CDR1 LNHDA and CDR2 SQIVND (reference sequence). The CDR3 reads CASKFGMGGGGNQPQHF. The CDR3 DNA sequence: TGTGCCAGTAAATTCGGGATGGGGGGAGGAGGCAATCAGCCCCAGCATTTT.

This rearrangement joins TRBV6-2 or TRBV6-3 to TRBJ2-7, with D maybe TRBD1 (5 bases). The V gene lost 6 bases and the J gene lost 5 bases, with 8 bases spanning the gap. The CDR3 has 11 amino acids. Germline V gene data show CDR1 as MNHEY and CDR2 as SVGEGT. CDR3 DNA sequence: TGTGCCAGCAGCCTAGGGGACGAGCAGTACTTC. Translating it yields CASSLGDEQYF.

CDR3 in DNA: TGTGCCAGCAGCGTACAAGCGGGAGGGCCTTACGAGCAGTACTTC. Translated: CASSVQAGGPYEQYF. V is TRBV9 and J is TRBJ2-7; 10 nucleotides align to TRBD2. The CDR3 sequence is 15 residues long. The V segment lost 1 base and the J segment 4 bases; nucleotides outside the gene matches: 5. Germline V gene data show CDR1 as SGDLS and CDR2 as YYNGEE. The full variable domain, with the rest looked up from reference TRBV9 and TRBJ2-7, is DSGVTQTPKHLITATGQRVTLRCSPRSGDLSVYWYQQSLDQGLQFLIQYYNGEERAKGNILERFSAQQFPDLHSELNLSSLELGDSALYFCASSVQAGGPYEQYFGPGTRLTVT.

The chain links TRBV11-2 to TRBJ1-5, with TRBD1 as a possible D gene (6 bases). Germline V lookup: CDR1 SGHAT, CDR2 FQNNGV. This CDR3 region has 15 residues. The V and J ends lost 5 bases and 6 bases respectively, with 17 bases between them. In DNA, the CDR3 is TGTGCCAGCAGCCCGGGGCAGGGGTCCGGTCAGCCCCAGCATTTT. Translation gives CASSPGQGSGQPQHF.

This clone came up once. The chain uses TRBV7-3 and TRBJ2-2, with 10 bases lining up with TRBD2. V lost 4 bases and J lost 6; bases outside the gene matches: 8. CDR1 is SGHTA, CDR2 FQGTGA, per germline. The CDR3 is made up of 16 amino acids. For the CDR3, the DNA is TGTGCCAGCAGCTCGCGAAGCGGGAGGGCCTCCGGGGAGCTGTTTTTT. Translating it yields CASSSRSGRASGELFF.

This chain links TRBV3-1 (or the pseudogene TRBV3-2) with TRBJ1-1; 8 bases line up with TRBD1. The CDR3 covers 13 residues. Germline assignment: CDR1 LGHDT and CDR2 YNNKEL (reference sequence). J gave up 3 bases and V 4 bases, and 1 base lay outside the gene matches. CDR3 bases: TGTGCCAGCAGCCCGACAGGGGACACTGAAGCTTTCTTT. Its translation: CASSPTGDTEAFF.

CDR3: CASGRLAGAGEQFF. CDR3 DNA: TGTGCCAGCGGTAGACTAGCGGGAGCAGGGGAGCAGTTCTTC. The V and J genes are TRBV28 and TRBJ2-1; TRBD2 aligns across 12 bases. CDR3 length: 14 residues. The germline V gene encodes CDR1 MDHEN and CDR2 SYDVKM. V shed 8 bases, J shed 10 bases, and the junction held 9 bases outside the gene matches.

V gene TRBV2 combines with J gene TRBJ2-3; 9 positions match TRBD1. The germline gives CDR1 SNHLY, CDR2 FYNNEI. The junction had 14 bases not matched to a gene; V was cut back by 11 bases and J by 5 bases. The CDR3 covers 15 residues. CDR3 sequence reads: CAFPPGQGSIDTQYF. The DNA for the CDR3 is TGTGCCTTCCCCCCGGGACAGGGAAGTATAGATACGCAGTATTTT. Combining the CDR3 with reference TRBV2 and TRBJ2-3 gives the whole variable domain EPEVTQTPSHQVTQMGQEVILRCVPISNHLYFYWYRQILGQKVEFLVSFYNNEISEKSEIFDDQFSVERPDGSNFTLKIRSTKLEDSAMYFCAFPPGQGSIDTQYFGPGTRLTVL.

This sequence joins TRBV2 and TRBJ1-1; D ambiguous. This CDR3 is 11 amino acids long. V was trimmed by 6 bases and J by 3 bases, leaving 5 bases between them. Germline V gene data show CDR1 as SNHLY and CDR2 as FYNNEI. Here the CDR3 reads CASSVYTEAFF. The CDR3 DNA reads as TGTGCCAGCAGCGTCTACACTGAAGCTTTCTTT.

The chain uses TRBV13 and TRBJ2-3; TRBD1 is a possible D gene (6 bases). Germline V gene sequence: CDR1 PRHDT, CDR2 FYEKMQ (reference sequence). The CDR3 sequence is 15 residues long. V lost 5 bases to trimming and J lost 5 bases, with 17 bases between them. The CDR3: CASSLLDSVGDTQYF. The CDR3 region has the DNA TGTGCCAGCAGCCTCCTGGACAGCGTTGGAGATACGCAGTATTTT.

This clone showed up just once. The CDR3 region is CASSLVSGGSNQPQHF. DNA for the CDR3: TGTGCCAGCAGCTTAGTATCAGGGGGCAGCAATCAGCCCCAGCATTTT. The chain has TRBV7-8 and TRBJ1-5; 8 bases are a match to TRBD1. Germline CDR1 reads SGHVS; CDR2 reads FQNEAQ. Trimming cost V 1 base and J 1 base; bases outside gene matches: 3. The CDR3 is made up of 16 amino acids. The full variable domain, completed using reference TRBV7-8 and TRBJ1-5, is GAGVSQSPRYKVAKRGQDVALRCDPISGHVSLFWYQQALGQGPEFLTYFQNEAQLDKSGLPSDRFFAERPEGSVSTLKIQRTQQEDSAVYLCASSLVSGGSNQPQHFGDGTRLSIL.

The rearrangement uses TRBV3-1 (or the pseudogene TRBV3-2) and TRBJ2-1; D gene uncertain. Germline loops: CDR1 LGHDT, CDR2 YNNKEL (reference sequence). V was cut by 2 bases and J by 9 bases, with 17 bases left in between. The CDR3 sequence is 15 residues long. For the CDR3, the DNA is TGTGCCAGCAGCCAACCGCTACCCGGTCCCGGTGAGCAGTTCTTC. It translates to CASSQPLPGPGEQFF.

This sequence joins TRBV18 and TRBJ1-1; D is possibly TRBD1 (5 bases). This CDR3 has 15 residues. V was trimmed by 0 bases and J by 2 bases, leaving 10 bases between them. In germline, CDR1 is KGHSH, CDR2 LQKENI. The CDR3 is CASSPPQGSNTEAFF. CDR3 nucleotide sequence: TGTGCCAGCTCACCACCTCAGGGATCAAACACTGAAGCTTTCTTT.

The chain is built from TRBV27 and TRBJ2-3; 12 bases align to TRBD2. With V trimmed by 5 bases and J by 4 bases, 10 bases remained unmatched. CDR3 size: 17 residues. Germline loops: CDR1 MNHEY, CDR2 SMNVEV (reference sequence). CDR3 sequence reads: CASSQRPGLAGSDTQYF. DNA for the CDR3: TGTGCCAGCAGTCAGAGGCCGGGACTAGCGGGTTCAGATACGCAGTATTTT.

The chain carries TRBV9 and TRBJ1-1, with 7 bases matching TRBD1. CDR1 SGDLS and CDR2 YYNGEE come from the germline V gene. V lost 4 bases, J lost 3 bases, and 15 bases stayed unmatched. The CDR3 loop spans 17 amino acids. CDR3 nucleotide sequence: TGTGCCAGCAGCCCCCTGGCAGGGGGTTTTGGGGACACTGAAGCTTTCTTT. Residues: CASSPLAGGFGDTEAFF.

The V call is TRBV7-9, the J call TRBJ1-2; D remains unclear. This CDR3 comprises 12 residues. V was trimmed by 3 bases and J by 8 bases, leaving 10 bases between them. Per the germline V gene, CDR1 is SEHNR and CDR2 is FQNEAQ (reference sequence). Here the CDR3 reads CASSLAILGYTF. The CDR3 DNA reads TGTGCCAGCAGCTTGGCCATTCTCGGCTACACCTTC. The full variable domain, rest sourced from reference TRBV7-9 and TRBJ1-2, is DTGVSQNPRHKITKRGQNVTFRCDPISEHNRLYWYRQTLGQGPEFLTYFQNEAQLEKSRLLSDRFSAERPKGSFSTLEIQRTEQGDSAMYLCASSLAILGYTFGSGTRLTVV.

The rearrangement links TRBV4-1 to TRBJ2-1; D possibly corresponds to TRBD2 (5 bases). The CDR3 is made up of 16 amino acids. Germline loops: CDR1 MGHRA, CDR2 YSYEKL. Trimming pared 2 bases from V and 0 bases from J, leaving 11 bases between. The CDR3 coding sequence is TGCGCCAGCAGCCAAATACTAGGGAGCTCCTACAATGAGCAGTTCTTC. Its protein product is CASSQILGSSYNEQFF.

The rearrangement joins TRBV7-3 to TRBJ2-1, with 12 positions matching TRBD1. The V segment lost 5 bases and the J segment 7 bases; nucleotides outside the gene matches: 6. Germline CDR1 and CDR2: SGHTA and FQGTGA. This CDR3 is 15 amino acids long. The CDR3 sequence is CASSPGTGGMNEQFF. The CDR3 DNA follows: TGTGCCAGCAGCCCCGGGACAGGGGGCATGAATGAGCAGTTCTTC.

This rearrangement joins TRBV20-1 to TRBJ2-2; TRBD1 is a possible D gene (6 bases). Germline CDR1 is DFQATT and CDR2 is SNEGSKA (reference sequence). The CDR3 is 13 amino acids. The V end lost 3 bases, the J end lost 7 bases, and 12 bases lay between the germline ends. The CDR3 here is CSASRGTGGELFF. The CDR3 coding sequence is TGCAGTGCTAGTAGGGGGACGGGCGGGGAGCTGTTTTTT.